The 27 T cell receptor beta chains listed next were all sequenced from one sample in a study of T-cell memory formation after mild COVID-19. TCRdb re-derived calls from the 5' RACE reads in MiXCR, one entry per CDR3 protein. The sample shows about 320,000 distinct CDR3 sequences, 14% of them seen only once. Sequencing used PBMCs or a T cell subset sorted from them (not recorded which). The receptors were sampled from a man between 18 and 35 years old who had mild COVID-19 (a few samples of this study predate the infection). Cell type and time point are not known.

The chain recombines TRBV11-2 with TRBJ1-2; D perhaps matches TRBD1 (5 bases). The CDR3 sequence is 13 residues long. Trimming pared 4 bases from V and 5 bases from J, leaving 11 bases between. Germline V gives CDR1 SGHAT, CDR2 FQNNGV. CDR3 residues: CASSSPQGYGYTF. DNA for the CDR3: TGTGCCAGCAGCTCCCCCCAGGGTTATGGCTACACCTTC.

The rearrangement links TRBV7-2 to TRBJ2-5, with D uncertain. The CDR3 runs 13 residues. Germline CDR1 is SGHTA and CDR2 is FQGNSA. The V gene lost 5 bases and the J gene lost 7 bases, with 14 bases spanning the gap. In DNA, the CDR3 is TGTGCCAGCAGCCTCCTGAGTACGGGGACCCAGTACTTC. Translated, it gives CASSLLSTGTQYF.

This clonotype was counted between two and nine times. The chain carries TRBV4-1 and TRBJ1-1, with 10 positions matching TRBD1. With V trimmed by 4 bases and J by 0 bases, 5 bases remained unmatched. Germline V gene sequence: CDR1 MGHRA, CDR2 YSYEKL. CDR3 length: 16 residues. In nucleotides, the CDR3 is TGCGCCAGCAGCCGAGGACAGGGGGAGGTGAACACTGAAGCTTTCTTT. Its protein product is CASSRGQGEVNTEAFF.

This clonotype has at least ten counts. The DNA of the CDR3 is TGCGCCAGCAGCTTGGGCGGGGGGGCCTACAATGAGCAGTTCTTC. This gives the protein CASSLGGGAYNEQFF. The J gene is TRBJ2-1, the V gene TRBV5-1; the match to TRBD2 covers 9 bases. Germline V CDR1 and CDR2: SGHRS, YFSETQ. The CDR3 sequence is 15 residues long. J lost 2 bases, V lost 0 bases, and 0 bases had no gene match. Variable domain in full (rest from reference TRBV5-1 and TRBJ2-1): KAGVTQTPRYLIKTRGQQVTLSCSPISGHRSVSWYQQTPGQGLQFLFEYFSETQRNKGNFPGRFSGRQFSNSRSEMNVSTLELGDSALYLCASSLGGGAYNEQFFGPGTRLTVL.

This clonotype turned up a few times. The J gene is TRBJ2-2, the V gene TRBV28; 12 bases match TRBD2. The germline V gene has CDR1 MDHEN and CDR2 SYDVKM. Trimming took 6 bases from V and 5 from J; bases not matched to a gene: 7. The CDR3 runs 16 residues. In DNA form, the CDR3 reads TGTGCCAGCAGAGCTAGCGGGGGGGCCGTAACCGGGGAGCTGTTTTTT. Translated, it gives CASRASGGAVTGELFF.

This clonotype was observed a handful of times. The chain recombines TRBV28 with TRBJ1-2, with TRBD1 identical over 7 bases. The CDR3 has 15 amino acids. J lost 4 bases, V lost 6 bases, and 11 bases had no gene match. In germline, CDR1 is MDHEN, CDR2 SYDVKM. The CDR3 reads CASRAQRGLRYGYTF. As DNA, the CDR3 is TGTGCCAGCAGGGCGCAAAGGGGGCTCCGCTATGGCTACACCTTC.

This clonotype has only a few counts. The genes are TRBV25-1 and TRBJ2-4; no reliable D call. V dropped 3 bases and J dropped 13 bases, with 7 bases sitting between them. Germline assignment: CDR1 MGHDK and CDR2 SYGVNS. The CDR3 has 10 amino acids. The CDR3 sequence: CASSDEAQYF. The CDR3 DNA reads as TGTGCCAGCAGTGACGAGGCCCAGTACTTC.

The chain links TRBV19 to TRBJ2-3; 7 bases fit TRBD1. Losses at the gene ends were 6 bases for V and 3 bases for J; bases not matched to a gene: 9. The CDR3 contains 15 residues. The germline gives CDR1 LNHDA, CDR2 SQIVND (reference sequence). The CDR3 protein is CASRPTGVGTDTQYF. For the CDR3, the DNA is TGTGCCAGTAGGCCTACAGGGGTCGGAACAGATACGCAGTATTTT. Full variable domain (missing parts from reference TRBV19 and TRBJ2-3): DGGITQSPKYLFRKEGQNVTLSCEQNLNHDAMYWYRQDPGQGLRLIYYSQIVNDFQKGDIAEGYSVSREKKESFPLTVTSAQKNPTAFYLCASRPTGVGTDTQYFGPGTRLTVL.

A few counts support this clonotype. This chain joins TRBV7-9 and TRBJ2-5, with D maybe TRBD2 (5 bases). This CDR3 spans 16 amino acids. Germline assignment: CDR1 SEHNR and CDR2 FQNEAQ (reference sequence). V lost 6 bases, J lost 1 base, and 18 bases lay in between. CDR3 protein: CASSSPWASLQETQYF. DNA of the CDR3: TGTGCCAGCAGTTCCCCATGGGCTAGCCTCCAAGAGACCCAGTACTTC.

This clonotype showed up just a few times. The rearrangement links TRBV29-1 to TRBJ1-2, with a tentative D call TRBD1 (5 bases). There are 12 residues in the CDR3. Germline values: CDR1 SQVTM, CDR2 ANQGSEA. The germline V and J ends were trimmed by 3 bases and 3 bases, with 8 bases remaining between them. The CDR3 region has the DNA TGCAGCGTTGAGGGGGTGGACTATGGCTACACCTTC. It encodes CSVEGVDYGYTF.

This clonotype was counted a few times. CDR3 in DNA: TGTGCCAGTAGTATGCAGGCAGGCTCACCCCTCCACTTT. It specifies CASSMQAGSPLHF. The J gene is TRBJ1-6, the V gene TRBV19; D gene uncertain. Germline values: CDR1 LNHDA, CDR2 SQIVND (reference sequence). The CDR3 spans 13 residues. With 3 bases removed from V and 10 bases from J, the gap between germline ends came to 10 bases.

The J gene is TRBJ2-6, the V gene TRBV7-3; 7 bases align to TRBD1. CDR3 length equals 18 residues. V shed 2 bases and J 4 bases; nucleotides not matched to a gene: 11. Germline CDR1 SGHTA, CDR2 FQGTGA. In nucleotides, the CDR3 is TGTGCCAGCAGCTTAGGGCCCAAGACAGGGAACGGGGCCAACGTCCTGACTTTC. This gives the protein CASSLGPKTGNGANVLTF.

V usage is TRBV4-1 and J usage is TRBJ2-7; D uncertain. Trimming removed 1 base from V and 6 bases from J, with 16 bases in between. Germline CDR1 is MGHRA and CDR2 is YSYEKL. The CDR3 consists of 15 residues. The CDR3 region is CASSQVKESSAEQYF. CDR3 DNA: TGCGCCAGCAGCCAAGTGAAGGAGAGCTCGGCCGAGCAGTACTTC.

The chain couples TRBV29-1 to TRBJ1-2; D perhaps matches TRBD1 (6 bases). Germline CDR1 SQVTM, CDR2 ANQGSEA. The CDR3 has 12 amino acids. Trimming removed 4 bases from V and 7 bases from J, with 13 bases in between. CDR3 amino acids: CSVAGGALGYTF. The CDR3, as DNA: TGCAGCGTTGCCGGGGGGGCACTTGGCTACACCTTC.

This clonotype was seen a handful of times. The chain employs TRBV7-8 and TRBJ1-2; 9 bases fit TRBD1. The length of the CDR3 is 17 residues. Germline CDR1 and CDR2: SGHVS and FQNEAQ. V gave up 5 bases and J gave up 8 bases; unmatched junction bases: 18. CDR3 in DNA: TGTGCCAGCAGCCCACAGATCTGGGACAGGGAGAGTAAGGGCTACACCTTC. It translates to CASSPQIWDRESKGYTF.

Only a few counts were recorded for this clonotype. The rearrangement links TRBV4-3 to TRBJ1-4, with 9 bases identical to TRBD1. CDR3 length: 18 residues. From germline, CDR1 is LGHNA and CDR2 YSLEER. After removal of 4 bases from V and 0 bases from J, the junction contained 9 bases not matched to a gene. CDR3 DNA sequence: TGCGCCAGCAGCCCGGGACAGGGAATGATCACAACTAATGAAAAACTGTTTTTT. This encodes CASSPGQGMITTNEKLFF.

The V gene is TRBV20-1, the J gene TRBJ2-7, with D perhaps matching TRBD1 or TRBD2 (6 bases each). This CDR3 comprises 14 residues. Germline V gene data show CDR1 as DFQATT and CDR2 as SNEGSKA (reference sequence). Between the trimmed V and J ends, which lost 0 bases and 2 bases, there was a span of 11 bases. The CDR3 DNA is TGCAGTGCTAGAGATCCGGGGGCAACCTACGAGCAGTACTTC. Translation: CSARDPGATYEQYF.

The rearrangement links TRBV30 to TRBJ1-5; D is unresolved. This CDR3 spans 17 amino acids. V shed 0 bases and J shed 5 bases, with 20 bases lying between them. Germline V gene data show CDR1 as GTSNPN and CDR2 as SVGIG (reference sequence). The CDR3 nucleotides read TGTGCCTGGAGTGTACGGGGAGTCAGGAGCCTGGATCAGCCCCAGCATTTT. It translates to CAWSVRGVRSLDQPQHF.

Comment on this clonotype: One junction end disagrees with the germline gene, perhaps due to a read error. V usage is TRBV20-1 and J usage is TRBJ2-3; a weak D match, TRBD1 (5 bases). Germline V CDR1 and CDR2: DFQATT, SNEGSKA (reference sequence). The CDR3 runs to 13 residues. CDR3 amino acids: CSASLDSTDTQYF. The CDR3 DNA is TGCAGTGCTAGCCTTGACAGCACAGATACGCAGTACTTT.

This clonotype was observed a handful of times. The rearrangement links TRBV28 to TRBJ2-7, with 7 bases identical to TRBD1. Germline CDR1 reads MDHEN; CDR2 reads SYDVKM. CDR3 length equals 17 residues. The V and J ends lost 4 bases and 2 bases, in that order; junction bases with no gene match: 14. In DNA form, the CDR3 reads TGTGCCAGCAGTTCTCTCGCCCGGGACAGTTACCCCTACGAGCAGTACGTC. Its protein product is CASSSLARDSYPYEQYV.

In the case of this clonotype: Since a much larger clone is just one base distant, this may be a read error. The chain joins TRBV6-5 to TRBJ1-2; possibly TRBD1 for D (5 bases). Germline V gives CDR1 MNHEY, CDR2 SVGAGI. V was cut by 4 bases and J by 2 bases, with 5 bases left in between. The CDR3 consists of 12 residues. The CDR3 protein is CASSSGNYGYTF. The CDR3 DNA sequence: TGTGCCAGCAGTTCAGGGAACTATGGCTACACCTTC.

The table lists this clonotype with a few counts. V is TRBV29-1 and J is TRBJ2-7, with D perhaps matching TRBD2 (6 bases). CDR1 and CDR2 from the germline V gene are SQVTM and ANQGSEA. The CDR3 extends over 17 amino acids. The V end lost 6 bases, the J end lost 1 base, and 25 bases lay between the germline ends. DNA for the CDR3: TGCAGCGTCCTAGACTCCCGGGACTCCGCGAAATCCTACGAGCAGTACTTC. Translating it yields CSVLDSRDSAKSYEQYF.

This clonotype was detected only a few times. The chain couples TRBV20-1 to TRBJ1-2; TRBD1 matches 7 bases. The CDR3 runs to 14 residues. The junction had 7 bases not matched to a gene; V was cut back by 3 bases and J by 3 bases. In germline, CDR1 is DFQATT, CDR2 SNEGSKA (reference sequence). CDR3 sequence (DNA): TGCAGTGCTAGCTCCCCAGGGGGGGACTATGGCTACACCTTC. It is translated as CSASSPGGDYGYTF.

This clonotype occurred a few times. V and J are TRBV20-1 and TRBJ1-4; 9 nucleotides align to TRBD1. V was clipped by 0 bases and J by 7 bases; unmatched bases: 3. Germline V CDR1 and CDR2: DFQATT, SNEGSKA (reference sequence). The CDR3 contains 14 residues. CDR3 sequence: CSARDSGQGEKLFF. The CDR3 DNA sequence: TGCAGTGCTAGAGATTCGGGACAGGGTGAAAAACTGTTTTTT.

This clonotype was seen at least ten times. J is TRBJ2-7 and V is TRBV7-9; D is uncertain. The CDR3 runs to 13 residues. From germline, CDR1 is SEHNR and CDR2 FQNEAQ (reference sequence). V lost 3 bases to trimming and J lost 5 bases, with 11 bases between them. For the CDR3, the DNA is TGTGCCAGCAGCTTTGGCCCTGAGAACGAGCAGTACTTC. Translated, it gives CASSFGPENEQYF.

This clonotype has a handful of counts. The chain uses TRBV7-9 and TRBJ2-7, with a weak D call TRBD2 (6 bases). Trimming took off 4 bases at V and 2 bases at J, with 21 bases between the two ends. Germline V gene data show CDR1 as SEHNR and CDR2 as FQNEAQ (reference sequence). The CDR3 length is 17 residues. CDR3 sequence (DNA): TGTGCCAGCAGCTCCCCGGAAGTAACAGCGGGCCCCTACGAGCAGTACTTC. Amino acids: CASSSPEVTAGPYEQYF.

The table lists this clonotype with a few counts. J is TRBJ2-5 and V is TRBV5-1; possible D gene TRBD1, 5 bases. Germline V CDR1 and CDR2: SGHRS, YFSETQ. Trimming removed 2 bases at V and 3 bases at J, with 14 bases between. This CDR3 is 15 amino acids long. As DNA, the CDR3 is TGCGCCAGCAGCTTCTCGGTAGAAGGGGAAGAGACCCAGTACTTC. Protein sequence: CASSFSVEGEETQYF.